The entry below describes one T cell receptor beta chain. Recruits, aged roughly 18 to 100 years, lived in roughly 22 US areas. CDR1 SGHVS and CDR2 FQNEAQ come from the germline V gene. This CDR3 region has 15 residues. The ends were cut back, 5 bases at V and 5 bases at J, with 15 bases in the middle. Profiled with immunoSEQ multiplex PCR; TCRdb holds only in-frame clones, not every one. The sample lists about 190,000 clones; approximately 85% were seen once. This sample is part of a study of blood T cell repertoires in COVID-19. Across the study: Sites across the United States, Italy and Spain contributed samples from acute and convalescent COVID-19. Nucleic acid was either cDNA or gDNA, and it came from T cells, B-cell-depleted T cells, or PBMCs.

The source material was PBMCs or T cells enriched from blood (not recorded which). V gene TRBV7-8 combines with J gene TRBJ2-2; no firm D call. This receptor was identified in a woman aged 25 to 45 who had recovered from COVID-19. The CDR3 sequence: CASSPAASGTGELFF. Here the CDR3 DNA reads TGTGCCAGCAGCCCGGCAGCTAGTGGGACCGGGGAGCTGTTTTTT.